The 23 T cell receptor beta chains below come from one sample, sequenced in a study of blood T cell repertoires in COVID-19. The data were produced by immunoSEQ multiplex PCR, yet TCRdb's version contains in-frame clones alone and is incomplete. The sample has hundreds of thousands of clones, 83% seen once; the top ten hold about 3.6%. Sequenced input: PBMCs or T cells enriched from blood (not recorded which). These receptors were obtained from a woman aged 40 to 50 who had been exposed to COVID-19.

V usage is TRBV12-5 and J usage is TRBJ2-1; no reliable D call. Germline loops: CDR1 LGHNT, CDR2 FRNRAP. V was cut by 1 base and J by 16 bases, with 8 bases left in between. The CDR3 runs to 10 residues. Here the CDR3 DNA reads TGTGCTAGTGGTTTGGCCCCTGTATTCTTC. This sequence encodes CASGLAPVFF.

V gene TRBV19 combines with J gene TRBJ2-4; tentatively, D is TRBD2 (6 bases). The V gene lost 5 bases and the J gene lost 8 bases, with 13 bases spanning the gap. The CDR3 runs to 13 residues. Germline V gives CDR1 LNHDA, CDR2 SQIVND (reference sequence). CDR3 protein: CASSRDFWDIQYF. CDR3 coding DNA: TGTGCCAGTAGTCGGGACTTTTGGGACATTCAGTACTTC.

CDR3 sequence (DNA): TGCGCCAGCAGCTTGGCCGGAGGACAGGGCCCGTACCAAGAGACCCAGTACTTC. The encoded protein is CASSLAGGQGPYQETQYF. The genes are TRBV5-1 and TRBJ2-5, with 8 bases fitting TRBD1. Germline CDR1 is SGHRS and CDR2 is YFSETQ. V lost 0 bases, J lost 0 bases, and 10 bases stayed unmatched. CDR3 length: 18 residues. The complete variable domain, with remaining parts taken from reference TRBV5-1 and TRBJ2-5, reads KAGVTQTPRYLIKTRGQQVTLSCSPISGHRSVSWYQQTPGQGLQFLFEYFSETQRNKGNFPGRFSGRQFSNSRSEMNVSTLELGDSALYLCASSLAGGQGPYQETQYFGPGTRLLVL.

This chain uses TRBV5-1 with TRBJ1-3; TRBD1 aligns across 7 bases. The CDR3 totals 17 residues. CDR1 SGHRS and CDR2 YFSETQ come from the germline V gene. After removal of 0 bases from V and 0 bases from J, the junction contained 6 bases not matched to a gene. In nucleotides, the CDR3 is TGCGCCAGCAGCTTGGTGGGGGGACAGCTCTCTGGAAACACCATATATTTT. Residues: CASSLVGGQLSGNTIYF. Full variable domain (outside the CDR3, taken from reference TRBV5-1 and TRBJ1-3): KAGVTQTPRYLIKTRGQQVTLSCSPISGHRSVSWYQQTPGQGLQFLFEYFSETQRNKGNFPGRFSGRQFSNSRSEMNVSTLELGDSALYLCASSLVGGQLSGNTIYFGEGSWLTVV.

The chain is built from TRBV20-1 and TRBJ2-7; the match to TRBD1 covers 7 bases. The germline V gene encodes CDR1 DFQATT and CDR2 SNEGSKA (reference sequence). V shed 3 bases and J 3 bases; nucleotides not matched to a gene: 8. CDR3 length: 14 residues. The CDR3 DNA follows: TGCAGTGCTAGTGCCCAACAGGGGATCTACGAGCAGTACTTC. Translating gives CSASAQQGIYEQYF.

The J gene is TRBJ2-1, the V gene TRBV15; 9 bases fit TRBD2. CDR3 length: 15 residues. The ends lost 0 bases at V and 9 bases at J; junction bases unmatched: 6. Germline loops: CDR1 LNHNV, CDR2 YYDKDF (reference sequence). The CDR3 coding sequence is TGTGCCACCAGCAGAGATCGCGGGGGGGCGGGTGAGCAGTTCTTC. Its protein product is CATSRDRGGAGEQFF.

V usage is TRBV7-3 and J usage is TRBJ1-2; 7 nucleotides match TRBD1. Germline loops: CDR1 SGHTA, CDR2 FQGTGA. The CDR3 is 15 residues long. J lost 1 base, V lost 5 bases, and 7 bases had no gene match. The CDR3 region is CASSPSRDSNYGYTF. The CDR3 bases are TGTGCCAGCAGCCCGTCACGGGACAGTAACTATGGCTACACCTTC. Together with reference TRBV7-3 and TRBJ1-2, the CDR3 gives the full variable domain: GAGVSQTPSNKVTEKGKYVELRCDPISGHTALYWYRQSLGQGPEFLIYFQGTGAADDSGLPNDRFFAVRPEGSVSTLKIQRTERGDSAVYLCASSPSRDSNYGYTFGSGTRLTVV.

This clone occurred once. The V and J genes are TRBV13 and TRBJ1-1; 12 positions agree with TRBD1. Looked up from germline, CDR1 is PRHDT and CDR2 is FYEKMQ (reference sequence). The J segment lost 3 bases and the V segment lost 5 bases, leaving 4 bases of the junction unmatched. This CDR3 is 15 amino acids long. The CDR3 nucleotides are TGTGCCAGCAGCCAGGGACAGGGGGCGGACACTGAAGCTTTCTTT. Its protein is CASSQGQGADTEAFF. Full variable domain (rest looked up from reference TRBV13 and TRBJ1-1): AAGVIQSPRHLIKEKRETATLKCYPIPRHDTVYWYQQGPGQDPQFLISFYEKMQSDKGSIPDRFSAQQFSDYHSELNMSSLELGDSALYFCASSQGQGADTEAFFGQGTRLTVV.

The chain couples TRBV3-1 (or the pseudogene TRBV3-2) to TRBJ1-6, with D possibly matching TRBD1 (5 bases). Germline V CDR1 and CDR2: LGHDT, YNNKEL (reference sequence). The CDR3 is 13 amino acids. The V end was cut by 6 bases, the J end by 8 bases, with 11 bases between. The CDR3 nucleotides read TGTGCCAGCAGTCGGCAGACAGATTCACCCCTCCACTTT. Amino acid sequence: CASSRQTDSPLHF.

The CDR3, as DNA: TGTGCCAGCAGCTTGGTGACAGGGAGGTCCTACGAGCAGTACTTC. This encodes CASSLVTGRSYEQYF. This rearrangement joins TRBV5-5 to TRBJ2-7; possibly TRBD1 for D (7 bases). Looked up from germline, CDR1 is SGHKS and CDR2 is YYEKEE (reference sequence). This CDR3 spans 15 amino acids. Trimming stripped 0 bases from V and 1 base from J, with 11 bases between.

This clone showed up just once. The rearrangement links TRBV7-8 to TRBJ1-4; tentatively, D is TRBD1 (6 bases). This CDR3 has 15 residues. Germline V CDR1 and CDR2: SGHVS, FQNEAQ. Trimming stripped 2 bases from V and 1 base from J, with 8 bases between. This CDR3 is CASSLRGGTNEKLFF. CDR3 nucleotides: TGTGCCAGCAGCTTAAGAGGGGGAACTAATGAAAAACTGTTTTTT.

This chain connects TRBV19 to TRBJ2-7; possible D gene TRBD2, 5 bases. Germline V lookup: CDR1 LNHDA, CDR2 SQIVND (reference sequence). The CDR3 is made up of 16 amino acids. V lost 0 bases and J 2 bases, leaving 14 bases between the germline ends. The CDR3 is CASSIDWEIETYEQYF. In DNA, the CDR3 is TGTGCCAGTAGTATAGATTGGGAGATTGAAACCTACGAGCAGTACTTC.

The V and J genes are TRBV10-1 and TRBJ1-1; 7 bases are a match to TRBD1. This CDR3 has 13 residues. Germline CDR1 WNHNN, CDR2 SYGVQD (reference sequence). The J segment lost 1 base and the V segment lost 5 bases, leaving 1 base of the junction unmatched. The CDR3 region has the DNA TGCGCCAGCAGTAACAGGGGGAACACTGAAGCTTTCTTT. As protein: CASSNRGNTEAFF.

The chain links TRBV5-1 to TRBJ1-3; D not certain. V was pared by 4 bases and J by 1 base, with 9 bases between. Per germline, CDR1 SGHRS and CDR2 YFSETQ. CDR3 length: 14 residues. CDR3 in amino acids: CASSPQVSGNTIYF. CDR3 sequence (DNA): TGCGCCAGCAGCCCTCAGGTTTCTGGAAACACCATATATTTT.

This clone has only a few counts. The rearrangement joins TRBV7-9 to TRBJ1-4, with a weak D call TRBD1 (5 bases). CDR3 size: 17 residues. The germline gives CDR1 SEHNR, CDR2 FQNEAQ (reference sequence). The V gene lost 0 bases and the J gene lost 7 bases, with 18 bases spanning the gap. This CDR3 reads CASSLAGTLGGVEKLFF. The DNA for the CDR3 is TGTGCCAGCAGCTTAGCCGGGACCCTGGGAGGGGTTGAAAAACTGTTTTTT.

The gene calls are TRBV7-9 and TRBJ1-5, with TRBD1 matching 7 bases. Germline CDR1 reads SEHNR; CDR2 reads FQNEAQ (reference sequence). The length of the CDR3 is 15 residues. Trimming took 4 bases from V and 1 from J; bases not matched to a gene: 4. The CDR3 DNA reads as TGTGCCAGCAGCTCCAGGGGGGACAGCAATCAGCCCCAGCATTTT. It specifies CASSSRGDSNQPQHF.

The CDR3: CASSEGPGSTYEQYF. DNA for the CDR3: TGTGCCAGCAGCGAAGGTCCGGGTTCGACCTACGAGCAGTACTTC. The chain uses TRBV7-6 and TRBJ2-7; D gene uncertain. The CDR3 runs to 15 residues. The germline gives CDR1 SGHVS, CDR2 FNYEAQ. With 5 bases removed from V and 2 bases from J, the gap between germline ends came to 16 bases.

This clone was counted a few times. This chain uses TRBV5-5 with TRBJ1-2; unclear D gene. The CDR3 extends over 15 amino acids. CDR1 is SGHKS, CDR2 YYEKEE, per germline (reference sequence). V lost 1 base and J 7 bases, leaving 17 bases between the germline ends. The CDR3 coding sequence is TGTGCCAGCAGCTTGATTGGCGGGGTTGAGACTGGCTACACCTTC. Encoded protein: CASSLIGGVETGYTF.

The chain links TRBV5-1 to TRBJ2-2, with D uncertain. Per the germline V gene, CDR1 is SGHRS and CDR2 is YFSETQ. The CDR3 extends over 13 amino acids. The V and J ends lost 3 bases and 3 bases respectively, with 6 bases between them. The CDR3 protein is CASSSSYTGELFF. Here the CDR3 DNA reads TGCGCCAGCAGCTCGAGTTACACCGGGGAGCTGTTTTTT. Complete variable domain (other parts from reference TRBV5-1 and TRBJ2-2): KAGVTQTPRYLIKTRGQQVTLSCSPISGHRSVSWYQQTPGQGLQFLFEYFSETQRNKGNFPGRFSGRQFSNSRSEMNVSTLELGDSALYLCASSSSYTGELFFGEGSRLTVL.

A word on this clone: One junction end does not reproduce the germline sequence, and a read error may be involved. The chain recombines TRBV7-9 with TRBJ2-1; TRBD2 agrees at 11 bases. CDR1 and CDR2 from the germline V gene are SEHNR and FQNEAQ (reference sequence). The CDR3 length is 17 residues. Here the CDR3 DNA reads TGTGCCAGCAGCCTAGCGATAGCGGGGGGGAGTCTTGGTGAGCAGTTCTTC. The encoded protein is CASSLAIAGGSLGEQFF. The entire variable domain, with the rest obtained from reference TRBV7-9 and TRBJ2-1, is as follows: DTGVSQNPRHKITKRGQNVTFRCDPISEHNRLYWYRQTLGQGPEFLTYFQNEAQLEKSRLLSDRFSAERPKGSFSTLEIQRTEQGDSAMYLCASSLAIAGGSLGEQFFGPGTRLTVL.

The CDR3 sequence is CASSVERSNQPQHF. CDR3 DNA sequence: TGTGCCAGCTCTGTAGAGAGGAGCAATCAGCCCCAGCATTTT. This rearrangement joins TRBV27 to TRBJ1-5; no definite D call. In germline, CDR1 is MNHEY, CDR2 SMNVEV (reference sequence). Trimming shortened V by 8 bases and J by 1 base, and 12 bases separated the two germline ends. CDR3 length: 14 amino acids.

This chain uses TRBV30 with TRBJ1-2; D remains unclear. Germline CDR1 GTSNPN, CDR2 SVGIG (reference sequence). There are 12 residues in the CDR3. V lost 4 bases, J lost 6 bases, and 12 bases lay in between. The CDR3 spells CAWTARPDGYTF. The CDR3 nucleotides are TGTGCCTGGACTGCTAGACCGGATGGCTACACCTTC.

The chain combines TRBV29-1 with TRBJ1-1, with 7 bases identical to TRBD1. The V gene end was trimmed by 2 bases and the J gene end by 7 bases; junction bases not matched to a gene: 7. Germline V gene lookup returns CDR1 SQVTM and CDR2 ANQGSEA. CDR3 length: 13 amino acids. This chain's CDR3 is CSVERQGEDEAFF. The CDR3 DNA reads as TGCAGCGTTGAAAGGCAGGGGGAAGATGAAGCTTTCTTT.